The next 16 T cell receptor beta chains were all read from a single sample in a study of CD8+CD57+ T cells in acquired aplastic anemia. CDR3 and TCR beta VDJ profiling relied on genomic DNA as the template. Via MiXCR, TCRdb re-called the reads, giving one row per CDR3 protein. The sample has approximately 200,000 distinct CDR3 sequences, almost 50% seen once. For sequencing, patients were chosen who had shown expansion of CD8+CD57+ cells by flow cytometry. The sequencing input was sorted CD4+, CD8+, or CD8+CD57+ T cells (not recorded which) from PBMCs. These receptor sequences come from a human donor with aplastic anemia.

This clonotype was observed at least ten times. The genes are TRBV6-5 and TRBJ2-7, with 10 bases lining up with TRBD1. Germline assignment: CDR1 MNHEY and CDR2 SVGAGI. The CDR3 extends over 18 amino acids. Trimming took 4 bases from V and 2 from J; bases not matched to a gene: 14. The CDR3 bases are TGTGCCAGCAGTTTCTCCCTCCCGGGACAGGGGTATCCCTACGAGCAGTACTTC. This translates into CASSFSLPGQGYPYEQYF.

V gene TRBV10-1 combines with J gene TRBJ1-5; 7 bases agree with TRBD1. The CDR3 totals 15 residues. V shed 2 bases and J 2 bases; nucleotides not matched to a gene: 3. The germline gives CDR1 WNHNN, CDR2 SYGVQD (reference sequence). Here the CDR3 reads CASSEGDSGNQPQHF. The CDR3 bases are TGCGCCAGCAGTGAGGGGGACAGCGGCAATCAGCCCCAGCATTTT.

This clonotype came up many times. DNA for the CDR3: TGCAGTGCTATCGGGACTAGGAGTAACCAAGAGACCCAGTACTTC. It yields the protein CSAIGTRSNQETQYF. This chain joins TRBV20-1 and TRBJ2-5; 8 nucleotides agree with TRBD2. This CDR3 spans 15 amino acids. V lost 4 bases to trimming and J lost 0 bases; unmatched junction nucleotides: 7. Germline V CDR1 and CDR2: DFQATT, SNEGSKA (reference sequence).

V usage is TRBV19 and J usage is TRBJ1-2; TRBD1 matches at 12 bases. Germline CDR1 reads LNHDA; CDR2 reads SQIVND (reference sequence). V lost 8 bases, J lost 7 bases, and 8 bases stayed unmatched. The CDR3 runs 14 residues. The CDR3 bases are TGTGCCAGTGGGGACAGGGGGCCCTATGTTGGCTACACCTTC. Its translation: CASGDRGPYVGYTF. Filled out from reference TRBV19 and TRBJ1-2, the complete variable domain reads DGGITQSPKYLFRKEGQNVTLSCEQNLNHDAMYWYRQDPGQGLRLIYYSQIVNDFQKGDIAEGYSVSREKKESFPLTVTSAQKNPTAFYLCASGDRGPYVGYTFGSGTRLTVV.

This clonotype appeared a few times. The chain recombines TRBV3-1 with TRBJ1-1; 7 positions match TRBD1. The CDR3 is 12 amino acids. The junction had 4 bases not matched to a gene; V was cut back by 4 bases and J by 8 bases. Germline assignment: CDR1 LGHDT and CDR2 YNNKEL (reference sequence). CDR3 DNA sequence: TGTGCCAGCAGCCTCCCGGGACAGGAAGCTTTCTTT. Its translation is CASSLPGQEAFF.

Of note for this clonotype: This likely comes from a read error, as the CDR3 has no conserved phenylalanine or tryptophan at its end. No DNA is shown, since the ends of the CDR3 on it are uncertain; the CDR3 is the one TCRdb lists. The chain joins TRBV20-1 to TRBJ1-6. Termini included, the CDR3 measures 9 amino acids. From germline, CDR1 is DFQATT and CDR2 SNEGSKA (reference sequence). CDR3 sequence reads: CSARKTSGA.

This clonotype was detected ten times or more. The gene calls are TRBV20-1 and TRBJ2-1, with D perhaps matching TRBD1 or TRBD2 (5 bases each). The CDR3 contains 18 residues. The germline CDR1 and CDR2 sequences are DFQATT and SNEGSKA (reference sequence). V lost 1 base to trimming and J lost 5 bases, with 24 bases between them. CDR3 in amino acids: CSARALDDRHGTDNEQFF. The CDR3 nucleotides are TGCAGTGCTAGAGCTCTAGATGATAGACACGGGACGGACAATGAGCAGTTCTTC.

This clonotype was observed many times. The chain is built from TRBV5-4 and TRBJ2-1; perhaps TRBD1 as D (5 bases). This CDR3 comprises 15 residues. The germline gives CDR1 SGHNT, CDR2 YYREEE (reference sequence). V dropped 5 bases and J dropped 0 bases, with 12 bases sitting between them. The CDR3 here is CASSWGGRSYNEQFF. The CDR3, as DNA: TGTGCCAGCAGTTGGGGCGGACGCTCCTACAATGAGCAGTTCTTC.

This clonotype was seen at least ten times. The chain couples TRBV2 to TRBJ2-1; a possible D gene is TRBD1 (6 bases). The CDR3 consists of 15 residues. V lost 6 bases to trimming and J lost 0 bases, with 12 bases between them. Germline V lookup: CDR1 SNHLY, CDR2 FYNNEI. In DNA, the CDR3 is TGTGCCAGCAGGGACAACAGGGCCTCCTACAATGAGCAGTTCTTC. It encodes CASRDNRASYNEQFF.

This chain joins TRBV20-1 and TRBJ2-3; D tentatively reads TRBD1 or TRBD2 (5 bases each). The V end lost 5 bases, the J end lost 6 bases, and 21 bases lay between the germline ends. CDR1 DFQATT and CDR2 SNEGSKA come from the germline V gene (reference sequence). The CDR3 loop spans 15 amino acids. DNA of the CDR3: TGCAGTGCTGGGCAGTACCGGGACCCGGGGGATACGCAGTATTTT. Protein product: CSAGQYRDPGDTQYF.

The chain recombines TRBV24-1 with TRBJ2-2, with D possibly matching TRBD1 (6 bases). The CDR3 is 14 residues long. Germline loops: CDR1 KGHDR, CDR2 SFDVKD. V was pared by 4 bases and J by 4 bases, with 9 bases between. As DNA, the CDR3 is TGTGCCACCAGTGACCCAGGGGTCACCGGGGAGCTGTTTTTT. It specifies CATSDPGVTGELFF.

The chain is built from TRBV20-1 and TRBJ2-5, with 9 bases that match TRBD2. This CDR3 is 14 amino acids long. Trimming at V came to 4 bases and at J to 2 bases, leaving 5 bases not matched to a gene. CDR1 DFQATT and CDR2 SNEGSKA come from the germline V gene (reference sequence). In DNA form, the CDR3 reads TGCAGTGCTACCTTAGCGGGGGTACAAGAGACCCAGTACTTC. Translation gives CSATLAGVQETQYF.

The rearrangement links TRBV14 to TRBJ1-2, with D possibly TRBD1 on 6 matching bases. Trimming left V 3 bases short and J 11 bases short, with 16 bases between. The CDR3 length is 13 residues. Looked up from germline, CDR1 is SGHDN and CDR2 is FVKESK. For the CDR3, the DNA is TGTGCCAGCAGCCACCCGGGACACCTTAAGTACACCTTC. It yields the protein CASSHPGHLKYTF. Filled out from reference TRBV14 and TRBJ1-2, the complete variable domain reads EAGVTQFPSHSVIEKGQTVTLRCDPISGHDNLYWYRRVMGKEIKFLLHFVKESKQDESGMPNNRFLAERTGGTYSTLKVQPAELEDSGVYFCASSHPGHLKYTFGSGTRLTVV.

V and J are TRBV28 and TRBJ2-3; 12 positions agree with TRBD2. There are 16 residues in the CDR3. V dropped 5 bases and J dropped 1; count of bases not matched to a gene: 4. Per germline, CDR1 MDHEN and CDR2 SYDVKM. CDR3 protein: CASSPSGGVGTDTQYF. Written as DNA, the CDR3 is TGTGCCAGCAGTCCTAGCGGGGGGGTAGGCACAGATACGCAGTATTTT.

The chain combines TRBV7-2 with TRBJ2-7, with 7 nucleotides matching TRBD2. Germline V gene sequence: CDR1 SGHTA, CDR2 FQGNSA. The length of the CDR3 is 15 residues. J gave up 3 bases and V 5 bases, and 10 bases lay outside the gene matches. CDR3 sequence: CASSSGLAESYEQYF. The CDR3 coding sequence is TGTGCCAGCAGCAGCGGGCTAGCGGAGAGCTACGAGCAGTACTTC.

The chain combines TRBV5-1 with TRBJ2-7; D perhaps matches TRBD2 (5 bases). The V end was cut by 0 bases, the J end by 2 bases, with 12 bases between. This CDR3 is 15 amino acids long. CDR1 SGHRS and CDR2 YFSETQ come from the germline V gene. The CDR3 region is CASSLGGRGAYEQYV. In DNA, the CDR3 is TGCGCCAGCAGCTTGGGAGGACGGGGAGCCTACGAGCAGTACGTC.